Many counts were recorded for the clone carrying this T cell receptor (beta chain). This entry belongs to a study of early T cells in non-severe SARS-CoV-2 infection. The ends were cut back, 5 bases at V and 2 bases at J, with 11 bases in the middle. Germline V lookup: CDR1 SGHTA, CDR2 FQGTGA. CDR3 size: 14 residues. TCRdb reprocessed the 5' RACE reads via MiXCR and lists one record per CDR3 protein. Here the sample spans 55,000 or so distinct CDR3 sequences, roughly 11% being singletons. The origin of this receptor is an adult who was a healthcare worker with PCR-confirmed SARS-CoV-2 infection or an uninfected control (not recorded which). V is TRBV7-3 and J is TRBJ2-3, with D tentatively TRBD1 (6 bases). Sequences were obtained from whole blood. The CDR3 protein is CASSHGTSTDTQYF. In DNA, the CDR3 is TGTGCCAGCAGCCACGGGACATCCACAGATACGCAGTATTTT.